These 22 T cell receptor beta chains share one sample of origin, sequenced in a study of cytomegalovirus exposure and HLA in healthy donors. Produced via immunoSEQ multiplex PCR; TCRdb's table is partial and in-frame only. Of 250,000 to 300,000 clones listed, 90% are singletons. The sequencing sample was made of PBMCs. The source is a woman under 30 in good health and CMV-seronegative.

The CDR3 sequence: CASSFDRGRNQPQHF. Written as DNA, the CDR3 is TGTGCCAGCAGTTTCGACAGGGGCCGCAATCAGCCCCAGCATTTT. The chain has TRBV28 and TRBJ1-5; 8 bases agree with TRBD1. The V and J ends lost 3 bases and 2 bases, in that order; junction bases with no gene match: 3. This CDR3 region has 15 residues. Looked up from germline, CDR1 is MDHEN and CDR2 is SYDVKM.

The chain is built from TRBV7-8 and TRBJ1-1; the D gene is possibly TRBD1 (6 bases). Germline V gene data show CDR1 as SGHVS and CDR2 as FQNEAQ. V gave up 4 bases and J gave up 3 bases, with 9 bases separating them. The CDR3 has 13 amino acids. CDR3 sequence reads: CASSSGVYTEAFF. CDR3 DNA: TGTGCCAGCAGCTCAGGGGTCTACACTGAAGCTTTCTTT.

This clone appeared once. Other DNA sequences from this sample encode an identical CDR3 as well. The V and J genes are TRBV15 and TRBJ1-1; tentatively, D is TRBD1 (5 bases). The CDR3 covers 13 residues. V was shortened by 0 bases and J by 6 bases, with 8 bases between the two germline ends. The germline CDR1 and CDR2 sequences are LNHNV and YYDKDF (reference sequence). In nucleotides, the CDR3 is TGTGCCACCAGCAGAGACCAAGGGGCTGAAGCTTTCTTT. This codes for CATSRDQGAEAFF.

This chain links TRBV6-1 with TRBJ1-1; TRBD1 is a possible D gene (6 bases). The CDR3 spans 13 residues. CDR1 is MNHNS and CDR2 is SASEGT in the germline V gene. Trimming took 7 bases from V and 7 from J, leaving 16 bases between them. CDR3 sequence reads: CASTGDRPNEAFF. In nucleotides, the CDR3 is TGTGCCAGCACCGGAGACAGGCCTAATGAAGCTTTCTTT.

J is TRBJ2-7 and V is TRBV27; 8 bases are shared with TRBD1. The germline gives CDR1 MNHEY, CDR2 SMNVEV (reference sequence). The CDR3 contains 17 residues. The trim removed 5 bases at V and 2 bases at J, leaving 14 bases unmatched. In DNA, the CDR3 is TGTGCCAGCAGTCCAACCTCGGACAGGGAGTGGGCCTACGAGCAGTACGTC. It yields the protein CASSPTSDREWAYEQYV.

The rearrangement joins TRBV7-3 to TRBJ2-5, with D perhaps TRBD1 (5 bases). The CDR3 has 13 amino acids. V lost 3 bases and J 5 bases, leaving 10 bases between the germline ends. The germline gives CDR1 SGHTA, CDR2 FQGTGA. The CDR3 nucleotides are TGTGCCAGCAGCTTGGAGAGACAGGAGACCCAGTACTTC. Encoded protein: CASSLERQETQYF.

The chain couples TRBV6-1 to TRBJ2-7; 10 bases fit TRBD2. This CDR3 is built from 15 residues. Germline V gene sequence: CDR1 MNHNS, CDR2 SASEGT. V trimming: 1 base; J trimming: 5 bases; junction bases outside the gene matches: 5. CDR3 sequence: CASSEESGGAHEQYV. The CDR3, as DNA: TGTGCCAGCAGTGAAGAGAGCGGGGGGGCCCACGAGCAGTACGTC.

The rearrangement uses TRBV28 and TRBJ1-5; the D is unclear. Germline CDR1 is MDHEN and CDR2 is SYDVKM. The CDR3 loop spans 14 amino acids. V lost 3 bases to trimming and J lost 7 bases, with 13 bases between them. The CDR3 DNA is TGTGCCAGCAGTTTCCCTGGTTTTGGCCAGCCCCAGCATTTT. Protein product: CASSFPGFGQPQHF.

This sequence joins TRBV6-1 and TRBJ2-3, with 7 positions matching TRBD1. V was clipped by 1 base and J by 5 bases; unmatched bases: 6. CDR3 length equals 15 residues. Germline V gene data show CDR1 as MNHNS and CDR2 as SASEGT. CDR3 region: CASSEEGASQDTQYF. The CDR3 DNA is TGTGCCAGCAGTGAAGAGGGGGCTAGTCAAGATACGCAGTATTTT.

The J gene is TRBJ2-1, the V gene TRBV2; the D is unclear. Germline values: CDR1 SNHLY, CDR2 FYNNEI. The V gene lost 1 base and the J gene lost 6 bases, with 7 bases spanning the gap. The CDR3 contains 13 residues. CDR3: CASSEVVFNEQFF. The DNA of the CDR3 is TGTGCCAGCAGTGAAGTAGTTTTCAATGAGCAGTTCTTC.

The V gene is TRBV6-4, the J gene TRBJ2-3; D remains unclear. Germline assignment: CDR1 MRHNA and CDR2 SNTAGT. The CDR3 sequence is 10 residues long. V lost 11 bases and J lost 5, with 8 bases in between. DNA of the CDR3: TGTGCCCCCCTAGAAGATACGCAGTATTTT. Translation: CAPLEDTQYF.

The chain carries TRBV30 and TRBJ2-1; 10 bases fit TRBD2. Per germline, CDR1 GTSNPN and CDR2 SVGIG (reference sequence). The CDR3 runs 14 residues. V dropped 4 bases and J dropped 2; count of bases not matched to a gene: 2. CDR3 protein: CAWKRGGPYNEQFF. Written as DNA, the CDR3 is TGTGCCTGGAAGCGGGGGGGCCCCTACAATGAGCAGTTCTTC.

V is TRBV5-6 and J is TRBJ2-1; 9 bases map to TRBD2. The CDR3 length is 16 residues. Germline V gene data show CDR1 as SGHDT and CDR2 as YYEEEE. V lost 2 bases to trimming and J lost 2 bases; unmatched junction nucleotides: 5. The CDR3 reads CASSFPGTSPYNEQFF. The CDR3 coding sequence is TGTGCCAGCAGCTTCCCCGGGACTAGCCCCTACAATGAGCAGTTCTTC.

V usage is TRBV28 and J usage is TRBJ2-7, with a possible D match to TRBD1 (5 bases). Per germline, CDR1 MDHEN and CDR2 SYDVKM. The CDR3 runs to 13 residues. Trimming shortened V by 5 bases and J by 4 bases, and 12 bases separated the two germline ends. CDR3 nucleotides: TGTGCCAGCAGTAGAGAAGGGGATTACGAGCAGTACGTC. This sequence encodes CASSREGDYEQYV.

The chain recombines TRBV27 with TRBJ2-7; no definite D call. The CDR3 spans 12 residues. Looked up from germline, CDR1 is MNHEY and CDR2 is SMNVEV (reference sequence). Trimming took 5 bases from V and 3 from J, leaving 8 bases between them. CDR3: CASSLSGYEQYF. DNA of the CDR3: TGTGCCAGCAGTCTCTCAGGCTACGAGCAGTACTTC.

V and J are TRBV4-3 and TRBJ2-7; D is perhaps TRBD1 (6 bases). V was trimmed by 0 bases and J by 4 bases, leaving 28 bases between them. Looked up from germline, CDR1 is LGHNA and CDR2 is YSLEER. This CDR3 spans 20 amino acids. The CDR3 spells CASSQDLVGAGDPSLYEQYF. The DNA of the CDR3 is TGCGCCAGCAGCCAAGATCTTGTTGGGGCAGGGGATCCCTCTTTATACGAGCAGTACTTC.

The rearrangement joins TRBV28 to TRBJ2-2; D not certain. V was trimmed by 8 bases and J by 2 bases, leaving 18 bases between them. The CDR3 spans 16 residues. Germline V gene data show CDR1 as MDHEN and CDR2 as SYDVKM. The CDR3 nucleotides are TGTGCCAGCCGAGTTTCAGGCGCCGACAACACCGGGGAGCTGTTTTTT. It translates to CASRVSGADNTGELFF.

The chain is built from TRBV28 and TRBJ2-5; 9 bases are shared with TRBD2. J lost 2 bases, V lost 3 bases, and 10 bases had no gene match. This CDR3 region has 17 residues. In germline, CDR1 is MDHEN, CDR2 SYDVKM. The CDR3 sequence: CASSFTPLAGIQETQYF. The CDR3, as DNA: TGTGCCAGCAGTTTTACCCCCCTAGCGGGGATACAAGAGACCCAGTACTTC.

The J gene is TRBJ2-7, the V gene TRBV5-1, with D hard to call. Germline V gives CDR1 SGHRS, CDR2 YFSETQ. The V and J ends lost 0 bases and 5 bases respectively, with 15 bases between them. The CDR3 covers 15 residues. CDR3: CASSLAVTRDNEQYF. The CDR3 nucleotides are TGCGCCAGCAGCTTGGCCGTGACAAGAGACAACGAGCAGTACTTC.

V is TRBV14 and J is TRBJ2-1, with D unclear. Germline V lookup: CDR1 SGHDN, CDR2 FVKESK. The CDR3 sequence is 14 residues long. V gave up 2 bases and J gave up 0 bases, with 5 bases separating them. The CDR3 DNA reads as TGTGCCAGCAGCCAATTGAGCTCCTACAATGAGCAGTTCTTC. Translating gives CASSQLSSYNEQFF.

Here the CDR3 reads CASSPGQVWGDTQYF. CDR3 coding DNA: TGCGCCAGCAGCCCCGGACAGGTCTGGGGGGATACGCAGTATTTT. The gene calls are TRBV4-1 and TRBJ2-3; 7 nucleotides line up with TRBD1. Germline assignment: CDR1 MGHRA and CDR2 YSYEKL. CDR3 length equals 15 residues. J lost 6 bases, V lost 4 bases, and 10 bases had no gene match.

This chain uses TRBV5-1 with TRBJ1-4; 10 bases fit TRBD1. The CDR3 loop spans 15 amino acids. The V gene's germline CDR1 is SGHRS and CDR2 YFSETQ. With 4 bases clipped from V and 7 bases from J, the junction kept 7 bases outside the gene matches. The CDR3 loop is CASSNPGTGAEKLFF. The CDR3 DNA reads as TGCGCCAGCAGCAATCCCGGGACAGGGGCTGAAAAACTGTTTTTT.